Below, 7 T cell receptor beta chains from the same sample are listed, as sequenced in a study of breast tumors, draining lymph nodes, adjacent tissues. Axillary draining lymph nodes of breast cancer patients supplied the node samples. TCRdb used MiXCR to reprocess the multiplex PCR reads, holding one entry per CDR3 protein. The table has 150,000 to 200,000 distinct CDR3 sequences, around a third seen once. Material for sequencing was axillary lymph node tissue. The receptors were gathered from a female donor with breast cancer. Some clones in this sample may be carry-over from other donors' samples.

At least ten counts were recorded for this clonotype. This sequence joins TRBV30 and TRBJ1-2; weak D call: TRBD1 (5 bases). The ends were cut back, 3 bases at V and 3 bases at J, with 14 bases in the middle. There are 14 residues in the CDR3. CDR1 and CDR2 (germline): GTSNPN, SVGIG (reference sequence). The CDR3 region has the DNA TGTGCCTGGAGGAAGGACATCTTTTACTATGGCTACACCTTC. Translated, it gives CAWRKDIFYYGYTF.

This clonotype was seen at least ten times. The chain combines TRBV3-1 with TRBJ2-5; 9 positions match TRBD2. Germline V gene data show CDR1 as LGHDT and CDR2 as YNNKEL (reference sequence). Trimming cost V 1 base and J 5 bases; bases outside gene matches: 8. The CDR3 spans 16 residues. The CDR3 is CASSQGSGLARETQYF. The DNA of the CDR3 is TGTGCCAGCAGCCAAGGGTCGGGACTAGCTAGGGAGACCCAGTACTTC.

This clonotype showed up many times. V is TRBV9 and J is TRBJ2-7, with TRBD2 matching over 10 bases. The junction had 4 bases not matched to a gene; V was cut back by 2 bases and J by 2 bases. The CDR3 loop spans 15 amino acids. Germline V gene data show CDR1 as SGDLS and CDR2 as YYNGEE. CDR3 DNA: TGTGCCAGCAGCGTGTCTAGCGGGGGAACCTACGAGCAGTACTTC. It yields the protein CASSVSSGGTYEQYF.

This clonotype has more than one count but fewer than ten. With a much larger clone just one base away, this may be a read error. CDR3 sequence reads: CSARDWNSGSDTRYF. DNA of the CDR3: TGCAGTGCTAGAGATTGGAATAGCGGGTCCGATACGCGGTATTTT. The chain joins TRBV20-1 to TRBJ2-3; 7 bases are a match to TRBD2. This CDR3 spans 15 amino acids. The germline V gene encodes CDR1 DFQATT and CDR2 SNEGSKA (reference sequence).

The sample holds many counts of this clonotype. The CDR3 DNA is TGCAGTGCCACCCACCCTTTAGCGGGGGGCCCCTACGAGCAGTACTTC. This translates into CSATHPLAGGPYEQYF. The chain joins TRBV20-1 to TRBJ2-7; 10 bases agree with TRBD2. The CDR3 sequence is 16 residues long. Germline V gene lookup returns CDR1 DFQATT and CDR2 SNEGSKA (reference sequence). The trim removed 6 bases at V and 2 bases at J, leaving 13 bases unmatched.

This clonotype has a count of ten or more. The chain is built from TRBV6-5 and TRBJ1-5, with 9 bases matching TRBD1. The V and J ends lost 6 bases and 2 bases, in that order; junction bases with no gene match: 5. Germline loops: CDR1 MNHEY, CDR2 SVGAGI. CDR3 length equals 15 residues. This CDR3 reads CASSRTGAGNQPQHF. CDR3 in DNA: TGTGCCAGCAGCCGGACAGGGGCCGGCAATCAGCCCCAGCATTTT.

In its sample, this clonotype was seen a few times. One base away lies a much larger clone, so this may be a sequencing read error. The chain employs TRBV19 and TRBJ2-2; D tentatively fits TRBD1 or TRBD2 (5 bases each). The CDR3 runs to 13 residues. Deletions cut 7 bases from V and 6 bases from J, with 12 bases between. CDR1 is LNHDA, CDR2 SQIVND, per germline (reference sequence). As DNA, the CDR3 is TGTGCCAGTACTGGCCGGGGCGCCGGGGAGCTGTTTTTT. Its translation: CASTGRGAGELFF.